The T cell receptor beta chain under discussion was sequenced for a study of cytomegalovirus exposure and HLA in healthy donors. Findings of the study overall: Within an earlier analysis, most TCR beta V segments proved productive either about 87% or about 30% of the time. A classifier reportedly called cytomegalovirus status with high sensitivity and specificity. The Asian-associated ancestry cluster reportedly had fewer N-insertions than the 666-donor mean in a later analysis.

PCR amplification relied on 60 Vbeta primers (plus 13 Jbeta primers). TCRdb keeps only in-frame clones here, not all; method: immunoSEQ multiplex PCR. The table has 130,000 to 150,000 clones, over 70% seen once; the top ten hold 6.5% to 8%. The V gene lost 3 bases and the J gene lost 0 bases, with 9 bases spanning the gap. The CDR3 runs 16 residues. The germline V gene encodes CDR1 KGHSH and CDR2 LQKENI. Details on this clone: The antigen remains undetermined.

The chain recombines TRBV18 with TRBJ2-6; tentative D call: TRBD1 (7 bases). Specimen: PBMCs. The receptor comes from a woman aged 40 to 50 in good health and CMV-seropositive. Here the CDR3 DNA reads TGTGCCAGCTCACCCCAGGGGGGCTCTGGGGCCAACGTCCTGACTTTC. Protein sequence: CASSPQGGSGANVLTF.